This TCR beta chain was sequenced in a study of CD8 T cells in ankylosing spondylitis. Study observations and caveats: In ankylosing spondylitis blood, a motif of about eight highly homologous TCR beta variants appeared characteristic.

CDR1 is SNHLY, CDR2 FYNNEI, per germline. The ends were cut back, 9 bases at V and 0 bases at J, with 15 bases in the middle. This CDR3 has 14 residues. In making TCR beta libraries, quantitative 5'-RACE with molecular barcodes was used. MiXCR, applied by TCRdb to the 5' RACE reads, yields one record per CDR3 protein. The table has about 300,000 distinct CDR3 sequences, around 21% seen once; the top ten hold 3% to 4%. This clonotype was seen only a few times. The antigen remains unidentified. Source material: blood, either unsorted or a sorted T cell fraction (not recorded which). V usage is TRBV2 and J usage is TRBJ2-7; possible D gene TRBD1, 6 bases. This sequence was found in a female donor with ankylosing spondylitis or in good health (not recorded which). The CDR3 protein is CASRDISSSYEQYF. The CDR3 bases are TGTGCCAGTCGGGACATTTCGAGCTCCTACGAGCAGTACTTC. Full variable domain (rest looked up from reference TRBV2 and TRBJ2-7): EPEVTQTPSHQVTQMGQEVILRCVPISNHLYFYWYRQILGQKVEFLVSFYNNEISEKSEIFDDQFSVERPDGSNFTLKIRSTKLEDSAMYFCASRDISSSYEQYFGPGTRLTVT.